The T cell receptor beta chain under discussion was sequenced for a study of blood T cell repertoires in COVID-19. About the study: Donors in the United States, Italy and Spain gave samples during acute or convalescent COVID-19. PBMCs, B-cell-depleted T cells, or T cells provided the cDNA or gDNA that made up the material.

Per the authors' pipeline: It was from reference gene primer amplification that nucleated cell counts were estimated. Clones were sequenced by immunoSEQ multiplex PCR, and TCRdb holds only the in-frame ones, with some missing. D and trimming come from the DNA, and the V and J calls and clone size come from that table. The top ten clones hold 6.9% of a sample with about 66,000 clones, approximately 86% of them seen once. The CDR3 has 17 residues. CDR1 and CDR2 (germline): SGHNT, YENEEA. The V and J ends lost 5 bases and 0 bases, in that order; junction bases with no gene match: 12. V gene TRBV11-3 combines with J gene TRBJ1-2; TRBD1 matches 7 bases. Specimen: peripheral blood. The sequence came from a man aged 50 or older with active COVID-19. The CDR3 nucleotides are TGTGCCAGCAGCCCACGGACAGGATCCGAAACTAACTATGGCTACACCTTC. The encoded protein is CASSPRTGSETNYGYTF.